This T cell receptor beta chain was sequenced during a study of shared clonotypes between healthy human individuals. V trimming: 0 bases; J trimming: 2 bases; junction bases outside the gene matches: 2. CDR3 length equals 15 residues. Germline CDR1 SGHRS, CDR2 YFSETQ. Using immunoSEQ multiplex PCR, the repertoire was profiled, and TCRdb retains in-frame clones only, with some absent. This sample has roughly 680,000 clones, with 72% found just once. Regarding the study as a whole: Naive subsets usually exceeded memory subsets in estimated richness. Researchers sampled only blood; tissue repertoires likely differ.

This clone was counted only a few times. Its antigen is not identified. This may stem from a read error, because a much larger clone lies one nucleotide away. Different DNA sequences within this sample yield the same CDR3. The rearrangement joins TRBV5-1 to TRBJ2-1; 7 bases are shared with TRBD2. The clonotype comes from a woman in her 30s in good health. Specimen: memory CD4+ T cells sorted from blood. Noted subset: CD45RA-negative fraction. The DNA for the CDR3 is TGCGCCAGCAGCTTGGCTAGCGGTGCCTACAATGAGCAGTTCTTC. It yields the protein CASSLASGAYNEQFF.